This TCR beta chain was sequenced in a study of cytomegalovirus exposure and HLA in healthy donors. As concerns this clone: The antigen is not known.

Regarding the study as a whole: The authors later linked a missense DCLRE1C variant to TCR beta V- and J-gene trimming. A later analysis showed that HLA-associated TCR beta chains had undergone more clonal expansion than equally common others.

A multiplex PCR was run with 60 Vbeta primers and 13 Jbeta primers. The assay was immunoSEQ multiplex PCR, and TCRdb's table has in-frame clones only and misses some. The table shows roughly 150,000 clones, with 75% to 80% occurring only once. The sequence was obtained from a male donor in good health and CMV-seronegative. Material for sequencing was PBMCs.

The DNA for the CDR3 is TGTGCCAGTAGTACCAGCGCGGGGGGCTATGGCTACACCTTC. It is translated as CASSTSAGGYGYTF. This sequence joins TRBV19 and TRBJ1-2, with D possibly TRBD1 on 5 matching bases. The CDR3 extends over 14 amino acids. The germline CDR1 and CDR2 sequences are LNHDA and SQIVND (reference sequence). The ends were cut back, 4 bases at V and 4 bases at J, with 13 bases in the middle.